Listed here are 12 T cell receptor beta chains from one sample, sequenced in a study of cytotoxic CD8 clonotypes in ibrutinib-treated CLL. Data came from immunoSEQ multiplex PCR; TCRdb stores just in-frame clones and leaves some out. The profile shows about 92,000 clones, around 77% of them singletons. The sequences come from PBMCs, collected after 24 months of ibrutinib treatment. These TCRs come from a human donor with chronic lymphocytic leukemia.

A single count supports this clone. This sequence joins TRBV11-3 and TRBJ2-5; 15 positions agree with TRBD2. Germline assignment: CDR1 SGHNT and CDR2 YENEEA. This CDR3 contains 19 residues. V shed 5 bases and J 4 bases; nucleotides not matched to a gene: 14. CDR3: CASSLGLAGGRLSVETQYF. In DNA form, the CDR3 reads TGTGCCAGCAGCCTTGGACTAGCGGGGGGGCGGTTGAGTGTAGAGACCCAGTACTTC.

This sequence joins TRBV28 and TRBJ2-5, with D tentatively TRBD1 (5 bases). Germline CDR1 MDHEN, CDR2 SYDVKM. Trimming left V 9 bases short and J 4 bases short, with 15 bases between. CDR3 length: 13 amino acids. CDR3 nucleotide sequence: TGTGCCAGTCCCCAGGGTAACGGAGAGACCCAGTACTTC. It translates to CASPQGNGETQYF. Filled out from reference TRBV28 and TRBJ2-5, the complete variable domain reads DVKVTQSSRYLVKRTGEKVFLECVQDMDHENMFWYRQDPGLGLRLIYFSYDVKMKEKGDIPEGYSVSREKKERFSLILESASTNQTSMYLCASPQGNGETQYFGPGTRLLVL.

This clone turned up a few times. CDR3 nucleotide sequence: TGTGCCAGCAGCACGGGACGGCCCAATCAGCCCCAGCATTTT. Its protein product is CASSTGRPNQPQHF. The chain joins TRBV7-6 to TRBJ1-5; a weak D match, TRBD1 (5 bases). Germline lookup yields CDR1 SGHVS and CDR2 FNYEAQ. The CDR3 extends over 14 amino acids. V was cut by 5 bases and J by 3 bases, with 11 bases left in between.

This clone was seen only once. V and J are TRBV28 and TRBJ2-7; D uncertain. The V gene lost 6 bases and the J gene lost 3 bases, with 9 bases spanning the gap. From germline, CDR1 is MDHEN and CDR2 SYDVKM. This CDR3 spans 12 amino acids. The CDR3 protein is CASRTTGYEQYF. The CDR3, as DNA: TGTGCCAGCAGGACGACCGGCTACGAGCAGTACTTC.

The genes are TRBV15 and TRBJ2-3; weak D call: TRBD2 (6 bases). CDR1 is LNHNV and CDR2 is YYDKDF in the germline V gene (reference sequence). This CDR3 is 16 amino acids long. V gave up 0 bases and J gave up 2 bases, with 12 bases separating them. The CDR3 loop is CATSRETSRHTDTQYF. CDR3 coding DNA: TGTGCCACCAGCAGAGAAACTAGCCGACACACAGATACGCAGTATTTT. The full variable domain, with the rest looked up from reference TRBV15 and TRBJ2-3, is DAMVIQNPRYQVTQFGKPVTLSCSQTLNHNVMYWYQQKSSQAPKLLFHYYDKDFNNEADTPDNFQSRRPNTSFCFLDIRSPGLGDTAMYLCATSRETSRHTDTQYFGPGTRLTVL.

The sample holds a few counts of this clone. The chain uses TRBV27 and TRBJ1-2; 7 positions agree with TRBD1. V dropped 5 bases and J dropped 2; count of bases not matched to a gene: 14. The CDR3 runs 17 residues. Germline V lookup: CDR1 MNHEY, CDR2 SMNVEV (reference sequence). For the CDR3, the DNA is TGTGCCAGCAGTCGCCGACAGGGAGGGTCTAAGAACTATGGCTACACCTTC. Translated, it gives CASSRRQGGSKNYGYTF.

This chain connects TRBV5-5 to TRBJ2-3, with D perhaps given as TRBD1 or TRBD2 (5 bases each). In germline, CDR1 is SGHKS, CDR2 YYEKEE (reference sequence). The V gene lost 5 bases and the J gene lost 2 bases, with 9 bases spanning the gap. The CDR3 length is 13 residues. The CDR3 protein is CASSPGATDTQYF. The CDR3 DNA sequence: TGTGCCAGCAGTCCCGGGGCCACAGATACGCAGTATTTT.

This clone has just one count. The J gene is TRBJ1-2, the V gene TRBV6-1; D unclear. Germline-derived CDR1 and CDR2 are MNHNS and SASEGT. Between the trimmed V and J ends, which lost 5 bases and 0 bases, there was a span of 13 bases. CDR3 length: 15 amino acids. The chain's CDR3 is CASSLGRTTNYGYTF. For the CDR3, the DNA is TGTGCCAGCAGTTTAGGTCGTACGACTAACTATGGCTACACCTTC.

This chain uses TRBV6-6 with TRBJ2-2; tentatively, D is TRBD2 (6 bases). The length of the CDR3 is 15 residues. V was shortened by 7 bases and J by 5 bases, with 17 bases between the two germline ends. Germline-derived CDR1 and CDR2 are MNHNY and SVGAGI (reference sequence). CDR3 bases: TGTGCCAGCACGGAAGCCGGGAGAAGAACCGGGGAGCTGTTTTTT. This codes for CASTEAGRRTGELFF.

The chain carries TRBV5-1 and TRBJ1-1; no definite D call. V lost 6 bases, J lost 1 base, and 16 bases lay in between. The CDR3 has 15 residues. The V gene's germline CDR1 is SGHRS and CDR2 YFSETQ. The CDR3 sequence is CASILHLGGNTEAFF. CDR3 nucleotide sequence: TGCGCCAGCATACTTCACCTGGGAGGGAACACTGAAGCTTTCTTT.

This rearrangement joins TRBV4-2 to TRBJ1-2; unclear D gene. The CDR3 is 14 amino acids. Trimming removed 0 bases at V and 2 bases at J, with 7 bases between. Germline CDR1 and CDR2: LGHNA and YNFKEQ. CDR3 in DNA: TGTGCCAGCAGCCAAGATCAAGTGAACTATGGCTACACCTTC. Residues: CASSQDQVNYGYTF.

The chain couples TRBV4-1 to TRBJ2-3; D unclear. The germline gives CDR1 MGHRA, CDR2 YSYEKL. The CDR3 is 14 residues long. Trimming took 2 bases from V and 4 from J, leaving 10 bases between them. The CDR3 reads CASSQFTAADTQYF. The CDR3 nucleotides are TGCGCCAGCAGCCAATTCACGGCGGCAGATACGCAGTATTTT.